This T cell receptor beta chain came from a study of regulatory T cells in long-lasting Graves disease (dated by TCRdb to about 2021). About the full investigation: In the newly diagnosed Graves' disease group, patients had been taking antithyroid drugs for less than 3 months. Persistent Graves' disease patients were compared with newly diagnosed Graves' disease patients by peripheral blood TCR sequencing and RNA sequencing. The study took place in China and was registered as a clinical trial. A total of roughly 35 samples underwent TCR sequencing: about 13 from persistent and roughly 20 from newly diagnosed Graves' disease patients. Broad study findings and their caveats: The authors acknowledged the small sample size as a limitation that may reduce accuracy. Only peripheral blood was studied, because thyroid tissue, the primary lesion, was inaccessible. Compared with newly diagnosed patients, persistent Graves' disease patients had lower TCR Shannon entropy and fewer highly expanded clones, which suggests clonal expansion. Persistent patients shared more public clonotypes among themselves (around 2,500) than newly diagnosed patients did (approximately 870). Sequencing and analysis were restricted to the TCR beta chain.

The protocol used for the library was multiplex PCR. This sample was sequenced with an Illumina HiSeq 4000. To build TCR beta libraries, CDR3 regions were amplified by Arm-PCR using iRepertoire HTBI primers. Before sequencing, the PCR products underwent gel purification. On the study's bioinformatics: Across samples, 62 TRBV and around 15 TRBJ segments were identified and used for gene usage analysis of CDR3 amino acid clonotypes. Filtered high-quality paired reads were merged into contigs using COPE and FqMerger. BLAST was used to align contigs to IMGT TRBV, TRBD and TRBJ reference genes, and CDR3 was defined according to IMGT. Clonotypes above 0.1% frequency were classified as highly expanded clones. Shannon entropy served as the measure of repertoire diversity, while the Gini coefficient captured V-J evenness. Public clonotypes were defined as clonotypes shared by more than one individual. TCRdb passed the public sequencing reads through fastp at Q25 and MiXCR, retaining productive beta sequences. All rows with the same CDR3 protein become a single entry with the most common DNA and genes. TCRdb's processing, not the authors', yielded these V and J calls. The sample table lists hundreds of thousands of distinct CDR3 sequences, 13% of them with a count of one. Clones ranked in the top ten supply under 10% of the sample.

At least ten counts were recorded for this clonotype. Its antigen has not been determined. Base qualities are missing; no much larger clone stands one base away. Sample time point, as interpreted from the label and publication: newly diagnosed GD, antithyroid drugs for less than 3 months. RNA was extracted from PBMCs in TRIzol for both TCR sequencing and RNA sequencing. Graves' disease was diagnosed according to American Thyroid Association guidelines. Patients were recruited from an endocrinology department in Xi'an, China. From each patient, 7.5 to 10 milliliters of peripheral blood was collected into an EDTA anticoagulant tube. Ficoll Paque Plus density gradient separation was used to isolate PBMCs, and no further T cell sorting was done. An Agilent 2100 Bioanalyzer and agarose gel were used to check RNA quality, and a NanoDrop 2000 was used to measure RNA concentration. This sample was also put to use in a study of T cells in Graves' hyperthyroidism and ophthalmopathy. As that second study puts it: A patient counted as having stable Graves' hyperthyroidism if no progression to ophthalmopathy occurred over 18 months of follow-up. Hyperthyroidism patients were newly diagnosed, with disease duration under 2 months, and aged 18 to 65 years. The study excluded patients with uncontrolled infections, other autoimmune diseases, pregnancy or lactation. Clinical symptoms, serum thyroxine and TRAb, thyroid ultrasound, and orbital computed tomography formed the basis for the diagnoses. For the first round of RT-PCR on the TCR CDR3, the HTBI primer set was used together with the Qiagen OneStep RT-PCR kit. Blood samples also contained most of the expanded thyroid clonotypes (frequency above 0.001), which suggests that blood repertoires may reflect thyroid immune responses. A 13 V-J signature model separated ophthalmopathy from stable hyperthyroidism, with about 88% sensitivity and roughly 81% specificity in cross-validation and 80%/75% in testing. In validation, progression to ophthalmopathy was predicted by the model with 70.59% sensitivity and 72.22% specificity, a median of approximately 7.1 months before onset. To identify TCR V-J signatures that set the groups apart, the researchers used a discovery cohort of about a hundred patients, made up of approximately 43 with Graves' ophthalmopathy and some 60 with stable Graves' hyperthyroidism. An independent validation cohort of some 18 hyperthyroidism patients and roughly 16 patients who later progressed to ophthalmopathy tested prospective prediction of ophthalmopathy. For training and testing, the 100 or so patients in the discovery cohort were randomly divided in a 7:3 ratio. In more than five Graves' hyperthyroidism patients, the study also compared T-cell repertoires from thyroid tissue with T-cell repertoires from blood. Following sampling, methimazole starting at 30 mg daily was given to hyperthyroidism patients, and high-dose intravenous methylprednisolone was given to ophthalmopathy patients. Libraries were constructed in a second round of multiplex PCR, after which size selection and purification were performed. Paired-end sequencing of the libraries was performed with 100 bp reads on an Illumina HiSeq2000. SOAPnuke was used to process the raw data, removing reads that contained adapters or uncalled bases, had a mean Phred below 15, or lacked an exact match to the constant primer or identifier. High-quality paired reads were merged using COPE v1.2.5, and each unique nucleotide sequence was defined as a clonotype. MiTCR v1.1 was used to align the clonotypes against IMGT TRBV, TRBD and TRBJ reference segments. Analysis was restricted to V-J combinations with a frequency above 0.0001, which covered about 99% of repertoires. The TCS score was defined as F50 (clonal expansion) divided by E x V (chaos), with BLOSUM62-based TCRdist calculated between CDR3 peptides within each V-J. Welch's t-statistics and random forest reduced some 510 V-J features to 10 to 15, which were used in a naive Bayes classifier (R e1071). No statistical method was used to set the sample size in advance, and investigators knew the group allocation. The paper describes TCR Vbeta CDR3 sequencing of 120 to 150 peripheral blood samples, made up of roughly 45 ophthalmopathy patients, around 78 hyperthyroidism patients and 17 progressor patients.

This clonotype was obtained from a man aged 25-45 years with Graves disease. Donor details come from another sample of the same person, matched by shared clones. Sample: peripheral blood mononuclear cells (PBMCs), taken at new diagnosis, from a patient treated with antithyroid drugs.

CDR3 region: CASSLFGELFF. The DNA reads as follows: TGTGCCAGCAGTTTATTCGGGGAGCTGTTTTTT. The chain links TRBV12-3 or TRBV12-4 with TRBJ2-2; the D segment cannot be called with confidence. From its cysteine to its phenylalanine, the CDR3 spans 11 amino acids. Left in the record is the CDR3 DNA by itself, 33 bases read in frame from the first base. The V end loses 2 bases and the J end loses 7 bases, and a stretch of 2 bases separates them.